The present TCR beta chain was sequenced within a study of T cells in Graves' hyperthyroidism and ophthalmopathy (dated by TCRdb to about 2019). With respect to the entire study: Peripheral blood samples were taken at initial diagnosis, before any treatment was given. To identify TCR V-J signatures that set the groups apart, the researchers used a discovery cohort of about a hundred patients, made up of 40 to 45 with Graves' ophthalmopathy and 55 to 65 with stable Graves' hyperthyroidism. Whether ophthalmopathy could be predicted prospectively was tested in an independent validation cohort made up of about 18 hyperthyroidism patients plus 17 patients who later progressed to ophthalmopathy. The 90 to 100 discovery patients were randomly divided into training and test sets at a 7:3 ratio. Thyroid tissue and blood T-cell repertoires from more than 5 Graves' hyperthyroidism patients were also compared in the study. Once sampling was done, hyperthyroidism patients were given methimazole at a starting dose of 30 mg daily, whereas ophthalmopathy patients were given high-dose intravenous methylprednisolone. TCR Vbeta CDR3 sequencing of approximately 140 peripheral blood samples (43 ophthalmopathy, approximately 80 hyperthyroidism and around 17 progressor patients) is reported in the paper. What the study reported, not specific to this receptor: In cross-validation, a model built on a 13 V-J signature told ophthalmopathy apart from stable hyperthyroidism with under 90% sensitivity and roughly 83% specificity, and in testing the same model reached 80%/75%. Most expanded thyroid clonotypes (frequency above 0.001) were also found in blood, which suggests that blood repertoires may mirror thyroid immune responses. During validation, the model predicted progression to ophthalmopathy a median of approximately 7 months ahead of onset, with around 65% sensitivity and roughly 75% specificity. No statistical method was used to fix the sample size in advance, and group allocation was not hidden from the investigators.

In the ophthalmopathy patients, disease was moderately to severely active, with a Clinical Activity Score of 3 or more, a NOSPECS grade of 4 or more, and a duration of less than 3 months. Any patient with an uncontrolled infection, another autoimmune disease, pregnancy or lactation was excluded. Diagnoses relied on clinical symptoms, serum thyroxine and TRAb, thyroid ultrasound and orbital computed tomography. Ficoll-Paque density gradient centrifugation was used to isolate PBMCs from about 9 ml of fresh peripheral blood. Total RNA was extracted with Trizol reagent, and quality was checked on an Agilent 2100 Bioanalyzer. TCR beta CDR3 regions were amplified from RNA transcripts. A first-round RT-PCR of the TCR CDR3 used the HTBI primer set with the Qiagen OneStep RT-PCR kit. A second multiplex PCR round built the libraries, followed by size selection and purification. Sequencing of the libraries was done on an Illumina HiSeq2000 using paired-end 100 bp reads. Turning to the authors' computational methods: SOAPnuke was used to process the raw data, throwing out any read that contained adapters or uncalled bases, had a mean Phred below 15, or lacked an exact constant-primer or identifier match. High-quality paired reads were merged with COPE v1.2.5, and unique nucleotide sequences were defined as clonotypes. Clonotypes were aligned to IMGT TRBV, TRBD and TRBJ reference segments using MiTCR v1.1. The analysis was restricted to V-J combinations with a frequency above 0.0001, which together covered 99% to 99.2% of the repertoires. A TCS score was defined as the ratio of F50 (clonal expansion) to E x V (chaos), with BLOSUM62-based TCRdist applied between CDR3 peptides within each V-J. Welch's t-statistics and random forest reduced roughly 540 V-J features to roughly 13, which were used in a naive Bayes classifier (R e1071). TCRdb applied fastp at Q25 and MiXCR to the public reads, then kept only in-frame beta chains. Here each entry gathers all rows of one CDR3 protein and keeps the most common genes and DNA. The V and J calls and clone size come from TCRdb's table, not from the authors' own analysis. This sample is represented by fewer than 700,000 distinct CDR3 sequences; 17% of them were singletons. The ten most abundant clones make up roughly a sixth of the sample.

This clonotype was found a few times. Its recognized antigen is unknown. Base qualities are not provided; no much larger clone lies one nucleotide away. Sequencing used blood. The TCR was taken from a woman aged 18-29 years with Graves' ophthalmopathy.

The CDR3 is CASSQTSGTNNEQFF. The DNA is TGTGCCAGCAGCCAAACATCCGGGACAAACAATGAGCAGTTCTTC. Here the chain combines TRBV4-2 and TRBJ2-1; matching of 6 bases hints at TRBD1 as the D gene. V was cut back by 2 bases and J by 5 bases, leaving a gap of 13 bases between them. The CDR3 numbers 15 residues from cysteine through phenylalanine. The CDR3 DNA has 45 bases and is translated from base 1. CDR1 is given as LGHNA and CDR2 as YNFKEQ, both from the germline V gene.